Listed below are T cell receptor beta chains from one sample, sequenced in a study of cytomegalovirus exposure and HLA in healthy donors. Only in-frame clones appear in the TCRdb table, and some are missing; sequencing was by immunoSEQ multiplex PCR. Of about 250,000 clones listed, roughly nine tenths are singletons. What was sequenced was PBMCs. These receptors originate from a man younger than 30 in good health and CMV-seropositive. The CDR3 runs from the conserved cysteine through the conserved F or W. Fields, in order: J gene, CDR3 length, D gene, V gene, clone size, CDR3 DNA, CDR3 protein. A D gene is named only where the DNA matches it firmly. The listing skips clone size in some rows; elsewhere it reads once, few, many or a size class.

TRBJ1-2	12	-	TRBV2	few	TGTGCCAGCACAGGACAGAACTATGGCTACACCTTC	CASTGQNYGYTF
TRBJ1-1	14	-	TRBV6-5	-	TGTGCCAGCAGGAAGAGGGGGGTGGACACTGAAGCTTTCTTT	CASRKRGVDTEAFF
TRBJ2-7	14	TRBD1	TRBV7-6	-	TGTGCCAGCAGGGACGGGACAGGGCACGACGAGCAGTACTTC	CASRDGTGHDEQYF
TRBJ2-7	14	-	TRBV18	few	TGTGCCAGCTCACCCCGGACACTAACCTACGAGCAGTACTTC	CASSPRTLTYEQYF
TRBJ2-7	15	-	TRBV27	-	TGTGCCAGCAGCCTCTTCCGGACAAAATCCTACGAGCAGTACTTC	CASSLFRTKSYEQYF
TRBJ2-7	13	-	TRBV5-1	-	TGCGCCAGCAGCCAGCTCGTGGATTACGAGCAGTACTTC	CASSQLVDYEQYF
TRBJ1-2	11	-	TRBV6-5	-	TGTGCCAGCAGCGCAGGGCGAGGCTACACCTTC	CASSAGRGYTF
TRBJ2-1	13	TRBD2	TRBV6-5	-	TGTGCCAGCAGTATAGCGGGGTACAATGAGCAGTTCTTC	CASSIAGYNEQFF
TRBJ1-5	13	-	TRBV6-1	once	TGTGCCAGCAGTGAAAGGGGTGAAGGACCCCAGCATTTT	CASSERGEGPQHF
TRBJ1-1	12	-	TRBV2	-	TGTGCCAGCAGTGAAGACTACGCTGAAGCTTTCTTT	CASSEDYAEAFF
TRBJ2-1	16	-	TRBV27	-	TGTGCCAGCAGTTTATGGGCGGGTAACGGGGGCGATGAGCAGTTCTTC	CASSLWAGNGGDEQFF
TRBJ2-5	14	-	TRBV4-1	-	TGCGCCAGCAGCCAAGATGACCAGCAAGAGACCCAGTACTTC	CASSQDDQQETQYF
TRBJ2-1	13	-	TRBV19	-	TGTGCCAGTAGTATAGTTTCACGGAATGAGCAGTTCTTC	CASSIVSRNEQFF
TRBJ2-7	14	-	TRBV5-1	-	TGCGCCAGCAGCTTGGGACAGGCGAGTAGGGAGCAGTACTTC	CASSLGQASREQYF
TRBJ1-1	14	-	TRBV28	-	TGTGCCAGCAGTTTGGTGCCAACGAACACTGAAGCTTTCTTT	CASSLVPTNTEAFF
TRBJ2-7	17	TRBD2	TRBV28	-	TGTGCCAGCAGGCTGATAGTGACTAGCGGGAGGGTCCACGAGCAGTACTTC	CASRLIVTSGRVHEQYF
TRBJ1-3	12	-	TRBV6-5	-	TGTGCCAGCAGTAACAGGGGAAACACCATATATTTT	CASSNRGNTIYF
TRBJ2-3	14	TRBD2	TRBV7-2	-	TGTGCCAGCAGCTTGCTAGCGGGAGGAAATACGCAGTATTTT	CASSLLAGGNTQYF
TRBJ2-1	15	TRBD2	TRBV30	-	TGTGCCTGGAGCAAAAAGGGCGCGGGAGACAATGAGCAGTTCTTC	CAWSKKGAGDNEQFF
TRBJ1-3	14	-	TRBV5-1	once	TGCGCCAGCCGGGAGGGGTTTCGTGGAAACACCATATATTTT	CASREGFRGNTIYF
TRBJ2-1	13	-	TRBV4-1	-	TGCGCCAGCAGCCAAGATAGTCGGGAGCTACAGTTCTTC	CASSQDSRELQFF
TRBJ2-7	15	TRBD1	TRBV27	-	TGTGCCAGCAGTCCCCGGGACAGGGGGCGTAACGAGCAGTACTTC	CASSPRDRGRNEQYF
TRBJ2-1	13	-	TRBV15	once	TGTGCCACCAGCAGCGGAAGGGGCAATGAGCAGTTCTTC	CATSSGRGNEQFF
TRBJ2-4	16	-	TRBV5-6	-	TGTGCCAGCAGCTCCGACAGGCTCTTAGCCAAAAACATTCAGTACTTC	CASSSDRLLAKNIQYF
TRBJ2-7	15	-	TRBV2	-	TGTGCCAGCAGTGAAGGCGATGGCCACTCCTACGAGCAGTACTTC	CASSEGDGHSYEQYF
TRBJ1-2	13	TRBD1	TRBV18	-	TGTGCCAGCTCGCCCGGGACAGGGGAGGGCTACACCTTC	CASSPGTGEGYTF
TRBJ2-3	15	TRBD1	TRBV5-1	-	TGCGCCAGCAGCTTCTGGGGACAGCGCACAGATACGCAGTATTTT	CASSFWGQRTDTQYF
TRBJ2-1	15	-	TRBV30	-	TGTGCCTGGAGCCCCCCCGGCAGAGCCTACAATGAGCAGTTCTTC	CAWSPPGRAYNEQFF
TRBJ2-1	14	TRBD2	TRBV7-6	-	TGTGCCAGCAGCCTAACTAGCGGGGTCCTTCGGCAGTTCTTC	CASSLTSGVLRQFF
TRBJ1-4	13	TRBD1	TRBV6-1	-	TGTGCCAGCATCGGACAGGGCGTGGAAAAACTGTTTTTT	CASIGQGVEKLFF
TRBJ2-1	16	TRBD2	TRBV2	-	TGTGCCAGCAGGGCCAACATGGGACTAGCGGTCAATGAGCAGTTCTTC	CASRANMGLAVNEQFF
TRBJ2-7	14	-	TRBV28	-	TGTGCCAGCAGTTTACCCCCGGCAGGGCAGGAGCAGTACTTC	CASSLPPAGQEQYF
TRBJ2-7	14	-	TRBV4-1	-	TGCGCCAGCAGCCGCCGGGCCGGGGGCGACGAGCAGTACTTC	CASSRRAGGDEQYF
TRBJ2-1	16	-	TRBV7-2	-	TGTGCCAGCAGCCCGTTGCCGCGGGGATCCTACAATGAGCAGTTCTTC	CASSPLPRGSYNEQFF
TRBJ2-7	11	-	TRBV29-1	-	TGCAGCGTACACGACACCTACGAGCAGTACTTC	CSVHDTYEQYF
TRBJ2-7	14	-	TRBV11-2	once	TGTGCCAGCAGCACAGGAATGGGATCTTACGAGCAGTACTTC	CASSTGMGSYEQYF
TRBJ2-7	11	-	TRBV7-9	-	TGTGCCAGCGCCCGGGGGATCGAGCAGTACTTC	CASARGIEQYF
TRBJ2-2	18	-	TRBV4-1	-	TGCGCCAGCAGCCCCGGACGGGCAAGGAAGACGAACACCGGGGAGCTGTTTTTT	CASSPGRARKTNTGELFF
TRBJ1-2	16	-	TRBV5-6	-	TGTGCCAGCAGCCAGCTTGGAGAGGGGTTTTACTATGGCTACACCTTC	CASSQLGEGFYYGYTF
TRBJ1-2	15	-	TRBV11-2	once	TGTGCCAGCAGCTTAGATCGCGGGGGCTGGAATGGCTACACCTTC	CASSLDRGGWNGYTF
TRBJ2-1	14	TRBD1	TRBV29-1	-	TGCAGCGTCGACGGACAGGACTCGTACAATGAGCAGTTCTTC	CSVDGQDSYNEQFF
TRBJ2-7	12	-	TRBV5-1	once	TGCGCCAGCAGCTCCGACAGCTACGAGCAGTACTTC	CASSSDSYEQYF
TRBJ1-2	14	-	TRBV11-2	-	TGTGCCAGCAGCCGTCGCCGGGGGGACTATGGCTACACCTTC	CASSRRRGDYGYTF
TRBJ1-5	15	-	TRBV19	few	TGTGCCAGTAGTATAGTGCTGGGGACTTATCAGCCCCAGCATTTT	CASSIVLGTYQPQHF